A selection of T cell receptor beta chains follows, all from one sample in a study of T cell responses to AZD1222 COVID-19 vaccine. TCRdb's table, derived via immunoSEQ multiplex PCR, lists solely in-frame clones and lacks some. The data hold 90,000 to 110,000 clones, with 88% observed a single time. This specimen was peripheral blood, taken on day 0 of AZD1222 vaccination. These receptors came from an adult in good health. The CDR3 runs from the conserved cysteine through the conserved F or W. D genes are given only for firm matches. Where a row states a size, it is once, few, many or the class of an expanded clone; other rows omit it.

j_call d_call v_call clone_size cdr3_aa cdr3_nt
TRBJ2-1 . TRBV7-2 . CASSSPLRGEYNEQFF TGTGCCAGCAGCTCCCCACTAAGGGGGGAATACAATGAGCAGTTCTTC
TRBJ1-2 . TRBV7-2 . CASSSMPDYGYTF TGTGCCAGCAGCTCCATGCCCGATTATGGCTACACCTTC
TRBJ1-5 . TRBV5-1 . CASSLESGFNQPQHF TGCGCCAGCAGCTTGGAATCCGGGTTCAATCAGCCCCAGCATTTT
TRBJ2-3 . TRBV5-5 . CASSLVGGGSTDTQYF TGTGCCAGCAGCTTGGTCGGAGGCGGTAGCACAGATACGCAGTATTTT
TRBJ2-7 TRBD1 TRBV28 . CASSLPGQGAGEQYF TGTGCCAGCAGTCTTCCGGGACAGGGGGCAGGGGAGCAGTACTTC
TRBJ2-3 TRBD1 TRBV6-5 . CASSSDRAGTDTQYF TGTGCCAGCAGTTCGGACAGGGCTGGCACAGATACGCAGTATTTT
TRBJ1-2 TRBD1 TRBV28 . CASSLSGTEVVYGYTF TGTGCCAGCAGTTTATCCGGGACAGAGGTTGTCTATGGCTACACCTTC
TRBJ1-1 . TRBV9 few CASSVSTYLNTEAFF TGTGCCAGCAGCGTAAGCACATATTTGAACACTGAAGCTTTCTTT
TRBJ1-1 . TRBV19 . CASRWGPGAFF TGTGCCAGTAGATGGGGGCCGGGTGCTTTCTTT
TRBJ1-1 . TRBV5-1 . CASSLWGGSTEAFF TGCGCCAGCAGCTTATGGGGCGGAAGCACTGAAGCTTTCTTT
TRBJ2-3 . TRBV19 . CASSISSGDTQYF TGTGCCAGTAGTATATCCTCCGGAGATACGCAGTATTTT
TRBJ1-4 . TRBV10-3 few CAISESRWGTNEKLFF TGTGCCATCAGTGAGTCGCGGTGGGGAACTAATGAAAAACTGTTTTTT
TRBJ2-5 . TRBV20-1 once CSASELGLGETQYF TGCAGTGCTAGTGAATTGGGGCTGGGGGAGACCCAGTACTTC
TRBJ1-4 . TRBV15 few CATSRIAGKPGLREKLFF TGTGCCACCAGCAGAATCGCAGGGAAACCAGGGTTAAGGGAAAAACTGTTTTTT
TRBJ2-2 TRBD1 TRBV10-3 once CAIRETGDTGELFF TGTGCCATCAGAGAGACAGGGGACACCGGGGAGCTGTTTTTT
TRBJ2-2 . TRBV19 . CASTTVRGEGELFF TGTGCCAGTACCACAGTCAGGGGAGAAGGGGAGCTGTTTTTT
TRBJ1-5 . TRBV7-2 . CASSIDRPQPQHF TGTGCCAGCAGCATTGACAGGCCTCAGCCCCAGCATTTT
TRBJ1-2 . TRBV11-2 . CASSGIGPYGYTF TGTGCCAGCAGCGGTATCGGGCCCTATGGCTACACCTTC
TRBJ2-5 . TRBV7-2 . CASSLVTQETQYF TGTGCCAGCAGCTTAGTAACGCAAGAGACCCAGTACTTC
TRBJ1-2 . TRBV5-1 . CASSLDGQPNYGYTF TGCGCCAGCAGCTTGGACGGACAGCCGAACTATGGCTACACCTTC
TRBJ1-3 . TRBV7-9 . CASSLAGTYSGNTIYF TGTGCCAGCAGCTTAGCGGGCACTTACTCTGGAAACACCATATATTTT
TRBJ1-6 . TRBV7-7 . CASSLGGGSPLHF TGTGCCAGCAGCCTAGGGGGTGGTTCACCCCTCCACTTT
TRBJ1-5 TRBD1 TRBV7-9 . CASSPWTGAAQPQHF TGTGCCAGCAGCCCTTGGACAGGGGCGGCTCAGCCCCAGCATTTT
TRBJ2-7 TRBD1 TRBV12-3/TRBV12-4 . CASTRQGGYEQYF TGTGCCAGCACCAGACAGGGCGGCTACGAGCAGTACTTC
TRBJ2-3 . TRBV10-2 once CASRQGSTDTQYF TGCGCCAGCAGACAGGGTAGCACAGATACGCAGTATTTT
TRBJ1-2 . TRBV30 . CAWSGQRNGYTF TGTGCCTGGAGTGGACAGCGAAATGGCTACACCTTC
TRBJ1-2 . TRBV30 . CAWSRDRTSGYGYTF TGTGCCTGGAGTCGAGACAGGACCTCGGGCTATGGCTACACCTTC
TRBJ2-1 . TRBV7-9 . CASDPSGNEQFF TGTGCCAGCGACCCTTCGGGCAATGAGCAGTTCTTC
TRBJ1-5 . TRBV15 . CATSRDPGRGSNQPQHF TGTGCCACCAGCAGAGACCCCGGCAGGGGTAGCAATCAGCCCCAGCATTTT
TRBJ1-5 . TRBV27 . CASGGPGSHQPQHF TGTGCCAGCGGGGGGCCTGGGAGCCATCAGCCCCAGCATTTT
TRBJ2-7 . TRBV6-6 . CASSLSGVGEQYF TGTGCCAGCAGTCTGTCAGGGGTTGGCGAGCAGTACTTC
TRBJ1-5 . TRBV7-9 once CASSFGYNQPQHF TGTGCCAGCAGCTTCGGCTATAATCAGCCCCAGCATTTT
TRBJ2-4 . TRBV5-1 . CASRPKGQGMGDIQYF TGCGCCAGCAGACCCAAGGGGCAGGGAATGGGGGACATTCAGTACTTC
TRBJ1-3 . TRBV7-9 few CASSPRDGHRDTIYF TGTGCCAGCAGCCCCCGGGACGGACACAGGGACACCATATATTTT
TRBJ1-5 TRBD1 TRBV19 . CASSFDRGSNQPQHF TGTGCCAGTAGTTTCGACAGGGGGAGCAATCAGCCCCAGCATTTT
TRBJ2-2 . TRBV19 . CASSQTINTGELFF TGTGCCAGTAGTCAGACAATAAACACCGGGGAGCTGTTTTTT
TRBJ1-4 . TRBV9 . CASSGGRRHNEKLFF TGTGCCAGCAGCGGGGGACGGAGACATAATGAAAAACTGTTTTTT
TRBJ2-1 . TRBV28 . CASSLRVNEQFF TGTGCCAGCAGTTTGAGGGTCAATGAGCAGTTCTTC
TRBJ1-2 . TRBV27 few CASSLQGKDGYTF TGTGCCAGCAGTTTACAGGGGAAGGATGGCTACACCTTC
TRBJ1-1 . TRBV7-3 . CASSPVAGDNTEAFF TGTGCCAGCAGCCCAGTGGCAGGCGATAACACTGAAGCTTTCTTT
TRBJ2-2 . TRBV11-3 . CASSLAGPGELFF TGTGCCAGCAGCTTAGCAGGGCCCGGGGAGCTGTTTTTT
TRBJ1-1 . TRBV2 . CASSEARTAFNTEAFF TGTGCCAGCAGTGAAGCCCGGACAGCCTTCAACACTGAAGCTTTCTTT
TRBJ2-7 . TRBV11-3 once CASSLSHRSYEQYF TGTGCCAGCAGCTTATCGCACAGATCTTACGAGCAGTACTTC
TRBJ1-2 . TRBV6-5 . CASSQMGVGYTF TGTGCCAGCAGTCAAATGGGGGTTGGCTACACCTTC
TRBJ1-3 . TRBV2 few CASSVGIANTIYF TGTGCCAGCAGTGTTGGGATAGCTAACACCATATATTTT
TRBJ2-5 TRBD2 TRBV11-1 . CASSGRGEETQYF TGTGCCAGCAGCGGGCGGGGGGAAGAGACCCAGTACTTC
TRBJ2-7 . TRBV12-3/TRBV12-4 . CASSDDHYEQYF TGTGCCAGCTCGGATGATCACTACGAGCAGTACTTC
TRBJ1-2 . TRBV12-3/TRBV12-4 . CASGRVYGYTF TGTGCCAGCGGCAGAGTCTATGGCTACACCTTC
TRBJ1-4 TRBD1 TRBV28 few CASTGGGEKLFF TGTGCCAGTACGGGAGGGGGCGAAAAACTGTTTTTT
TRBJ2-1 TRBD1 TRBV27 . CASSLRTGDNEQFF TGTGCCAGCAGTCTTAGGACAGGGGACAATGAGCAGTTCTTC
TRBJ2-3 TRBD1 TRBV5-4 few CASSLETGYTDTQYF TGTGCCAGCAGCTTGGAGACAGGGTATACAGATACGCAGTATTTT
TRBJ2-1 TRBD2 TRBV7-2 . CASSLVAGGPSYNEQFF TGTGCCAGCAGCTTAGTAGCGGGAGGGCCCTCCTACAATGAGCAGTTCTTC
TRBJ2-5 TRBD2 TRBV7-7 . CASSLNPTGGSFKETQYF TGTGCCAGCAGCTTAAACCCCACGGGAGGGTCCTTTAAAGAGACCCAGTACTTC
TRBJ2-1 . TRBV5-1 . CASSIRVSGSYNEQFF TGCGCCAGCAGCATCCGGGTCTCGGGCTCCTACAATGAGCAGTTCTTC
TRBJ2-2 TRBD2 TRBV5-1 . CASSWGVSGGNTGELFF TGCGCCAGCAGCTGGGGAGTTAGCGGGGGGAACACCGGGGAGCTGTTTTTT
TRBJ1-1 . TRBV7-2 . CASSLRWKDTEAFF TGTGCCAGCAGCTTAAGGTGGAAAGACACTGAAGCTTTCTTT
TRBJ2-7 . TRBV28 few CASSSTGTHPPEQYF TGTGCCAGCAGTTCGACCGGGACTCACCCCCCCGAGCAGTACTTC
TRBJ2-1 TRBD2 TRBV27 . CASSPRGGRLNEQFF TGTGCCAGCAGTCCCCGTGGCGGGAGGCTGAATGAGCAGTTCTTC
TRBJ1-5 . TRBV19 . CASSIDRVSNQPQHF TGTGCCAGTAGTATAGACAGGGTGAGCAATCAGCCCCAGCATTTT
TRBJ1-2 . TRBV7-6 . CASSLQPGVRSPSGYTF TGTGCCAGCAGCTTACAGCCGGGCGTGCGATCGCCTAGCGGCTACACCTTC